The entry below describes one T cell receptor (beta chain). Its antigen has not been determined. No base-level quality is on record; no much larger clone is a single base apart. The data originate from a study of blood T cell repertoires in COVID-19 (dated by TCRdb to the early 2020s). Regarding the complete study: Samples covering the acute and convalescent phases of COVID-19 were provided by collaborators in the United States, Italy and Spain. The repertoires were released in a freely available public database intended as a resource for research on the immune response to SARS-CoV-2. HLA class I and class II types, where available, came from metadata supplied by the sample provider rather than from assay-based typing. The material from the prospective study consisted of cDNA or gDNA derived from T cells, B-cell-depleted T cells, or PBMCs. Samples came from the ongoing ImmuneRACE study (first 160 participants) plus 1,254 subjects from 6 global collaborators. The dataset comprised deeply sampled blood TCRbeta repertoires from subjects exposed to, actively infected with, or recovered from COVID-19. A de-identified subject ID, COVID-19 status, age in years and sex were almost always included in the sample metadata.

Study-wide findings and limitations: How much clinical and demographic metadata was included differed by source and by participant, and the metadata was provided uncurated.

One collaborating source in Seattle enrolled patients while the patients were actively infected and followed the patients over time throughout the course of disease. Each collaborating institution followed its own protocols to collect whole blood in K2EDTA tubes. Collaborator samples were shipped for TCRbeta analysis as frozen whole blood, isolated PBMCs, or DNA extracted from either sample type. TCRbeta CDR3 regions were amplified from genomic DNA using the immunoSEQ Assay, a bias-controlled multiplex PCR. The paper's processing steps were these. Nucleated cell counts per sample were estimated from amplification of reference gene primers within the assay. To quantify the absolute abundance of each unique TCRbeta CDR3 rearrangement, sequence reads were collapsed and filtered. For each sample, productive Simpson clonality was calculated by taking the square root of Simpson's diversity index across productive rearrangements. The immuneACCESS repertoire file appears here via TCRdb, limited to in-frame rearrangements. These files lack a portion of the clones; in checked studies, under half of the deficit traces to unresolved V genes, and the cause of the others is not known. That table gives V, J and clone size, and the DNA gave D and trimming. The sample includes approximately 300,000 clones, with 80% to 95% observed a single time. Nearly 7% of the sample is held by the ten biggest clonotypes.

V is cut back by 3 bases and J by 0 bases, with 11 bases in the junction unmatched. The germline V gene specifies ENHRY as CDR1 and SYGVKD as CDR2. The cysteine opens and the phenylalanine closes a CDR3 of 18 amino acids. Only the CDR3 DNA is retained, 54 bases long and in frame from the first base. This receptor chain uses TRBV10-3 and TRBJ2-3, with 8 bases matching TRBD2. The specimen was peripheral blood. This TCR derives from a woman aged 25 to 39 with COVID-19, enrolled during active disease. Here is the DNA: TGTGCCATCAGTGACCCCAGCGGGAGAGCAACTAGCACAGATACGCAGTATTTT. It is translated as CAISDPSGRATSTDTQYF.